Following are 7 T cell receptor beta chains from one sample sequenced in a study of human T cells and chemical hapten exposure. Time point in this sample: pre-sensitization, week 0. Sample treatment: therapeutic diphenylcyclopropenone sensitization with weekly scalp DPC. TCRdb re-derived calls from the RACE reads in MiXCR, one entry per CDR3 protein. This repertoire shows roughly 120,000 distinct CDR3 sequences, less than 15% found once; its top ten account for around 2.7%. The sequences come from whole blood, collected in connection with sensitization to the hapten diphenylcyclopropenone (DPC). Receptors originate from a woman under 30 with alopecia areata. Some clones in this sample may be carry-over from other donors' samples.

CDR3 sequence: CARLGAADNSPLHF. The CDR3 region has the DNA TGTGCCAGATTAGGGGCAGCTGATAATTCACCCCTCCACTTT. The chain uses TRBV12-3 or TRBV12-4 and TRBJ1-6; possible D gene TRBD1, 5 bases. The CDR3 is 14 amino acids. V lost 9 bases and J lost 5, with 14 bases in between.

CDR3 nucleotides: TGTGCCAGCAGCAGATCTAGCGGGGGGTGGTACCAAGAGACCCAGTACTTC. It encodes CASSRSSGGWYQETQYF. This sequence joins TRBV6-5 and TRBJ2-5; 11 nucleotides match TRBD2. The CDR3 has 17 residues. J gave up 0 bases and V 6 bases, and 9 bases lay outside the gene matches. The germline V gene has CDR1 MNHEY and CDR2 SVGAGI.

The chain carries TRBV11-1 and TRBJ1-1; D is ambiguous. The CDR3 runs to 15 residues. Trimming took off 5 bases at V and 0 bases at J, with 13 bases between the two ends. In germline, CDR1 is SGHAT, CDR2 FQDESV (reference sequence). In DNA, the CDR3 is TGTGCCAGCAGCCCTTTTAACGCGATGAACACTGAAGCTTTCTTT. Translation: CASSPFNAMNTEAFF.

Ten or more counts support this clonotype. The V and J genes are TRBV7-8 and TRBJ2-3; D not resolved. The CDR3 contains 12 residues. V gave up 1 base and J gave up 1 base, with 0 bases separating them. Germline-derived CDR1 and CDR2 are SGHVS and FQNEAQ. CDR3 in amino acids: CASSLGTDTQYF. DNA for the CDR3: TGTGCCAGCAGCTTAGGCACAGATACGCAGTATTTT.

CDR3 sequence reads: CASSSGPAGAYEQYF. CDR3 coding DNA: TGTGCCAGCAGCTCCGGACCCGCAGGCGCCTACGAGCAGTACTTC. This chain joins TRBV7-2 and TRBJ2-7; the D is unclear. Trimming removed 4 bases from V and 2 bases from J, with 15 bases in between. The CDR3 totals 15 residues. Germline-derived CDR1 and CDR2 are SGHTA and FQGNSA.

This clonotype was seen many times. This chain connects TRBV20-1 to TRBJ1-6; D may be TRBD1 (5 bases). Trimming removed 7 bases from V and 0 bases from J, with 16 bases in between. Germline lookup yields CDR1 DFQATT and CDR2 SNEGSKA (reference sequence). CDR3 length: 16 residues. The CDR3 DNA reads as TGCAGTGACCGGGGACTGTCGAGCTCCTATAATTCACCCCTCCACTTT. Its protein product is CSDRGLSSSYNSPLHF.

This CDR3 reads CASSTDGREAFF. The CDR3 DNA is TGTGCCAGCAGCACGGACGGGCGTGAAGCTTTCTTT. This chain connects TRBV9 to TRBJ1-1; D not certain. V lost 4 bases to trimming and J lost 7 bases, with 11 bases between them. Germline CDR1 is SGDLS and CDR2 is YYNGEE. CDR3 size: 12 residues.